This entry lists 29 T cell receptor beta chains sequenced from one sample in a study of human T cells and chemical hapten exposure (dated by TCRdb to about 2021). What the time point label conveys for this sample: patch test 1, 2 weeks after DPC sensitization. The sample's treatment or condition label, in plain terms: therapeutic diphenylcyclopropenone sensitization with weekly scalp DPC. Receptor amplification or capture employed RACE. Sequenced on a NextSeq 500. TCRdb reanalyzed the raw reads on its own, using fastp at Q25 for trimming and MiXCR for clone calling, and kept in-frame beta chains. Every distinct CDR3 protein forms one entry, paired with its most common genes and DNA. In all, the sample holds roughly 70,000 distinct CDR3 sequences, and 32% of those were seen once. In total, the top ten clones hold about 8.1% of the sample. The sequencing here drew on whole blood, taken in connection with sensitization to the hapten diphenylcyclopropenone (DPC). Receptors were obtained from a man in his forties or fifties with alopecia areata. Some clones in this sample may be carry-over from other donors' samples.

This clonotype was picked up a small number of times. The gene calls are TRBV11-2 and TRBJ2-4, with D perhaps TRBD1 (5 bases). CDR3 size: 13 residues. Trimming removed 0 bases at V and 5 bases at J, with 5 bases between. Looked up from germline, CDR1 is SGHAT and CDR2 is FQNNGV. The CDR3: CASSLDRENIQYF. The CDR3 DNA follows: TGTGCCAGCAGCTTAGACAGGGAAAACATTCAGTACTTC.

The CDR3 region is CASSLVTGNEQYF. DNA for the CDR3: TGTGCCAGCAGCTTAGTCACGGGTAACGAGCAGTACTTC. V is TRBV7-8 and J is TRBJ2-7, with D unresolved. CDR3 size: 13 residues. Germline V gene sequence: CDR1 SGHVS, CDR2 FQNEAQ. Trimming removed 1 base at V and 5 bases at J, with 9 bases between.

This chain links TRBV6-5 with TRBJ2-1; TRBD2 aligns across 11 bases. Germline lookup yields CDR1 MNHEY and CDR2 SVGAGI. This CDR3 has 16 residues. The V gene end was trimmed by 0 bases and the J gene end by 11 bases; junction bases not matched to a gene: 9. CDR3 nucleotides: TGTGCCAGCAGTTACTCGGGCACTAGCGGGAGTAAGAAGCAGTTCTTC. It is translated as CASSYSGTSGSKKQFF.

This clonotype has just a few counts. The CDR3 DNA reads TGCAGTGCAGGAGCCGGGACAAGTGGAGCAGATACGCAGTATTTT. It translates to CSAGAGTSGADTQYF. The chain recombines TRBV20-1 with TRBJ2-3, with D possibly being TRBD1 (6 bases). Trimming took 6 bases from V and 4 from J, leaving 20 bases between them. The germline V gene has CDR1 DFQATT and CDR2 SNEGSKA (reference sequence). This CDR3 comprises 15 residues.

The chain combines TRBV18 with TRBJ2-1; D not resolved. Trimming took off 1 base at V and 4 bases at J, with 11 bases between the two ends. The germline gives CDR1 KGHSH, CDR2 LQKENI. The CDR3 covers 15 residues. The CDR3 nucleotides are TGTGCCAGCTCACCACAGGGTTTGGGGTACAATGAGCAGTTCTTC. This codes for CASSPQGLGYNEQFF. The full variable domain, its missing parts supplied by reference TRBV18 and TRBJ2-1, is NAGVMQNPRHLVRRRGQEARLRCSPMKGHSHVYWYRQLPEEGLKFMVYLQKENIIDESGMPKERFSAEFPKEGPSILRIQQVVRGDSAAYFCASSPQGLGYNEQFFGPGTRLTVL.

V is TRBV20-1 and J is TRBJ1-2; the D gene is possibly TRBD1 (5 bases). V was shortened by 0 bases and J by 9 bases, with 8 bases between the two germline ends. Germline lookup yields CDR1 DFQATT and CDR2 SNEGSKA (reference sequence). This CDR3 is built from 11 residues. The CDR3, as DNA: TGCAGTGCTAGAGAGCAGGGTAGCTACACCTTC. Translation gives CSAREQGSYTF.

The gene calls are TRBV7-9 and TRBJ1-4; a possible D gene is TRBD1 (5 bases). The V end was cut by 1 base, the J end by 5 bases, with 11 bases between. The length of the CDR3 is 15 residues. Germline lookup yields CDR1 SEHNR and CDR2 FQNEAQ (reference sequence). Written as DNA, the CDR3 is TGTGCCAGCAGCTTAGGACAGATGGGGAATGAAAAACTGTTTTTT. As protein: CASSLGQMGNEKLFF.

In DNA form, the CDR3 reads TGTGCCAGCTTGGGCTGGCGGGAGGCGGGTAAAGAGACCCAGTACTTC. Residues: CASLGWREAGKETQYF. The gene calls are TRBV6-2 or TRBV6-3 and TRBJ2-5; 8 nucleotides line up with TRBD2. CDR3 length equals 16 residues. Looked up from germline, CDR1 is MNHEY and CDR2 is SVGEGT. Trimming cost V 8 bases and J 3 bases; bases outside gene matches: 14.

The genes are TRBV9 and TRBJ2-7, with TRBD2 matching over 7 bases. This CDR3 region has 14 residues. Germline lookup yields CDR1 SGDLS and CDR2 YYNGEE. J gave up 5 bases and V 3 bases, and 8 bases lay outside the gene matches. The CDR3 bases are TGTGCCAGCAGCGAAGTAGGTGGACTAGACGAGCAGTACTTC. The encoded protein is CASSEVGGLDEQYF.

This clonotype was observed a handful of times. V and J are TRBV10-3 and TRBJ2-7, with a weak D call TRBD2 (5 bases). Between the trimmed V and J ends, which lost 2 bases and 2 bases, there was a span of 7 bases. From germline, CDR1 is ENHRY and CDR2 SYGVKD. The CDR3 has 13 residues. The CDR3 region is CAISEGLTYEQYF. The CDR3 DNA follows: TGTGCCATCAGTGAGGGACTCACCTACGAGCAGTACTTC.

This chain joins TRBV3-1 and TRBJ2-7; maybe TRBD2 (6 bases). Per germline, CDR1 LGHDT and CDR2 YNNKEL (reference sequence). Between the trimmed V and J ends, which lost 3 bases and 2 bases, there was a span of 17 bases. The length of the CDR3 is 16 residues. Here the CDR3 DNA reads TGTGCCAGCAGCCAGAGCCCCTTAGGAGGGACCTACGAGCAGTACTTC. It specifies CASSQSPLGGTYEQYF.

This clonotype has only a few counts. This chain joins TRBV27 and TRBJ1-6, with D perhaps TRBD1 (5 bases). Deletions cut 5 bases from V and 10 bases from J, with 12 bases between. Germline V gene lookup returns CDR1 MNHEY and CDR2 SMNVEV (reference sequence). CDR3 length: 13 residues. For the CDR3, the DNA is TGTGCCAGCAGTCAAACGGGACTCTCACCCCTCCACTTT. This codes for CASSQTGLSPLHF.

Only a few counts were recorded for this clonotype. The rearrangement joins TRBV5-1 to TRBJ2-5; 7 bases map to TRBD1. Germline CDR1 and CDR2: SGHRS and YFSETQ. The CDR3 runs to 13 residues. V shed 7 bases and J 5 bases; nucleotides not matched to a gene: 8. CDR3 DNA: TGCGCCAGCTCAATTAAGGGGGCTGAGACCCAGTACTTC. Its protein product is CASSIKGAETQYF.

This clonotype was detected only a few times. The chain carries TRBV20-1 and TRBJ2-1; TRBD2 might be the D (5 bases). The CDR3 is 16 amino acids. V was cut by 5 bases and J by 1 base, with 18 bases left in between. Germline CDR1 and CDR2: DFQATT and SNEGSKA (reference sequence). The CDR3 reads CSAGDGGGGSYNEQFF. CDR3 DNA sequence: TGCAGTGCTGGCGACGGAGGAGGAGGATCCTACAATGAGCAGTTCTTC.

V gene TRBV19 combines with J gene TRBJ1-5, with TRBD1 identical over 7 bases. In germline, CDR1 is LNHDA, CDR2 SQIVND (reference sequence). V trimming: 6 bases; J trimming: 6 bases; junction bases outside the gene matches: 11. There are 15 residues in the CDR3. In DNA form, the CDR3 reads TGTGCCAGTAGATCGAACGTGGGACAGCCTCAGCCCCAGCATTTT. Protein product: CASRSNVGQPQPQHF.

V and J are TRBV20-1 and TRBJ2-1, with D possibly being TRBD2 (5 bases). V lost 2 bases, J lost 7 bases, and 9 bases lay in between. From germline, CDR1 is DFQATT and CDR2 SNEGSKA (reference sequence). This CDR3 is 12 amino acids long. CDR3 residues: CSARLAPNEQFF. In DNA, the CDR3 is TGCAGTGCTAGACTAGCTCCAAATGAGCAGTTCTTC.

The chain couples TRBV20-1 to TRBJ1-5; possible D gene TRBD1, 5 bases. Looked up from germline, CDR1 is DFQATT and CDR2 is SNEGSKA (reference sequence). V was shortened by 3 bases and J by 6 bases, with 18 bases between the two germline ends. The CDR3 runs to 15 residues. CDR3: CSARGTLGRGQPQHF. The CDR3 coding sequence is TGCAGTGCTAGGGGGACCTTAGGCCGTGGTCAGCCCCAGCATTTT.

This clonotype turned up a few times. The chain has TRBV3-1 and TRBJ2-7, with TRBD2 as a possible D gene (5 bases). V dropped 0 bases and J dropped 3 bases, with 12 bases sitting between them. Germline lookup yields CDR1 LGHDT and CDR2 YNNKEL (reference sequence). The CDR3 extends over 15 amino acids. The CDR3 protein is CASSQDRGQNYEQYF. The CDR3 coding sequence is TGTGCCAGCAGCCAAGATCGCGGGCAGAACTACGAGCAGTACTTC.

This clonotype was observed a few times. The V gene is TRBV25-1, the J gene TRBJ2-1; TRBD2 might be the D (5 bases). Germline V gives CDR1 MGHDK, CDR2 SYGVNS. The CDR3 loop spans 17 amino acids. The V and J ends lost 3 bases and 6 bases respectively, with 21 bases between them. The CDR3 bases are TGTGCCAGCAGTGATCCTATTGGCGGAGGAGGCAGCAATGAGCAGTTCTTC. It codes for CASSDPIGGGGSNEQFF.

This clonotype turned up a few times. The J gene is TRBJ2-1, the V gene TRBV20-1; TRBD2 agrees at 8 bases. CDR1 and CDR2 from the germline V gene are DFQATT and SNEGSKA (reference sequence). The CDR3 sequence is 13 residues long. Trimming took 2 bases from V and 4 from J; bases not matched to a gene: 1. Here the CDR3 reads CSARLAGYNEQFF. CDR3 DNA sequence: TGCAGTGCTAGACTAGCGGGTTACAATGAGCAGTTCTTC.

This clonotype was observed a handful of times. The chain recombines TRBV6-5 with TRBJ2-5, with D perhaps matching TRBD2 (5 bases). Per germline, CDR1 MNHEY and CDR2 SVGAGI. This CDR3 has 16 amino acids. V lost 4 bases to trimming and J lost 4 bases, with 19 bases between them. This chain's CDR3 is CASSSERLAIGETQYF. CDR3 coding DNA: TGTGCCAGCAGTTCAGAGCGGCTGGCAATCGGAGAGACCCAGTACTTC.

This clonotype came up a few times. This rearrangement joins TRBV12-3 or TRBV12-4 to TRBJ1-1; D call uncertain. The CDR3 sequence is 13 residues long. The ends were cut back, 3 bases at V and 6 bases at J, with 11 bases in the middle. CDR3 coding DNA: TGTGCCAGCAGTTTGTTAGAATCCTCTGAAGCTTTCTTT. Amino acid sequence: CASSLLESSEAFF.

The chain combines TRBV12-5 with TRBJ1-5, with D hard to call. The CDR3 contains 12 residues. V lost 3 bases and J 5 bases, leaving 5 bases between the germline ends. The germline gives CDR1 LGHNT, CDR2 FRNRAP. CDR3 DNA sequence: TGTGCTAGTGGTTTTTCCGATCAGCCCCAGCATTTT. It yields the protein CASGFSDQPQHF.

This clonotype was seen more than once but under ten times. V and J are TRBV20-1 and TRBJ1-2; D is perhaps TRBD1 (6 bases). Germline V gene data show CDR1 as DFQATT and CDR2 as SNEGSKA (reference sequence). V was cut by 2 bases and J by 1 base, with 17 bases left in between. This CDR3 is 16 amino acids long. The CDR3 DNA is TGCAGTGCTAGAAGTGGGGGGCGTCCCTTTAACTATGGCTACACCTTC. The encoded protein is CSARSGGRPFNYGYTF.

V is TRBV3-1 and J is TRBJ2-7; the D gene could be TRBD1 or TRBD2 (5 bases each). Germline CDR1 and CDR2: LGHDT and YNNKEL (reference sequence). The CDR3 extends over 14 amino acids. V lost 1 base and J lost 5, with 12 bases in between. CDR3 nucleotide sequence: TGTGCCAGCAGCCAAGCCGGGACCGGTAACGAGCAGTACTTC. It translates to CASSQAGTGNEQYF.

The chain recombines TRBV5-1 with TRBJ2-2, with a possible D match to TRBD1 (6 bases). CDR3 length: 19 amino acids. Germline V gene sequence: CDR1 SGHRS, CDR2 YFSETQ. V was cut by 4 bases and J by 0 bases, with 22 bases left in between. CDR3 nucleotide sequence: TGCGCCAGCAGCCGCCGGACAGATTACCGAGATACGAACACCGGGGAGCTGTTTTTT. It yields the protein CASSRRTDYRDTNTGELFF.

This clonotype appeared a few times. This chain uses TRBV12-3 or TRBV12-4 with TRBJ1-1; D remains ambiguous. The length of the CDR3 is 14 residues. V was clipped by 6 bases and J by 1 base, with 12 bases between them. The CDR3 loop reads CASRSPVSNTEAFF. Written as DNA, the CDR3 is TGTGCCAGCAGAAGTCCGGTCTCGAACACTGAAGCTTTCTTT.

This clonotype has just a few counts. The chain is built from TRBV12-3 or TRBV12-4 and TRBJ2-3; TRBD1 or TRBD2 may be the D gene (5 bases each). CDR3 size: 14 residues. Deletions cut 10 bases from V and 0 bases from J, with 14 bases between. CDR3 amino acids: CATGTRQSTDTQYF. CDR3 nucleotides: TGTGCCACCGGGACCCGACAGAGCACAGATACGCAGTATTTT.

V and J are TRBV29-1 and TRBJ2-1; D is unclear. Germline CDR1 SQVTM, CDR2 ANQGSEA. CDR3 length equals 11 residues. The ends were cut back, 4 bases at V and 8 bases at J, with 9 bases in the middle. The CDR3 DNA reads TGCAGCGTTGCGCAAGGGTATGAGCAGTTCTTC. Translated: CSVAQGYEQFF.